The rows below give T cell receptor beta chains drawn from one sample of a study of brain T cells in children with intractable seizures. TCRdb's table, derived via immunoSEQ multiplex PCR, lists solely in-frame clones and lacks some. Here the sample spans roughly 64,000 clones, around 95% being singletons. Sequenced here: peripheral blood, sampled at surgery. The source is a boy under two years old with focal cortical dysplasia and intractable seizures. The CDR3 runs from the conserved cysteine through the conserved F or W. A D gene is named only where the DNA matches it firmly. Rows may omit the clone size; those that give it use once, few, many or a size class.

d_call	v_call	j_call	clone_size	cdr3_nt	cdr3_aa
NA	TRBV12-3/TRBV12-4	TRBJ2-4	NA	TGTGCCAGCAGTCCCGATGTGATTCAGTACTTC	CASSPDVIQYF
TRBD2	TRBV5-1	TRBJ2-5	NA	TGCGCCAGCAGCCCGACTAGCGGGGGGTTCCAAGAGACCCAGTACTTC	CASSPTSGGFQETQYF
TRBD1	TRBV6-6	TRBJ1-2	once	TGTGCCAGCATGCCCTTTGGACAGGGGAACTATGGCTACACCTTC	CASMPFGQGNYGYTF
NA	TRBV19	TRBJ2-7	once	TGTGCCAGTAGTATTGGCCGGACCTCCTACGAGCAGTACTTC	CASSIGRTSYEQYF
TRBD2	TRBV6-6	TRBJ2-1	NA	TGTGCCAGCAGTCCACTAGCGGGAAGGTTGGGCCACAATGAGCAGTTCTTC	CASSPLAGRLGHNEQFF
NA	TRBV4-1	TRBJ1-1	NA	TGCGCCAGCAGCCAGGCACAGGGGAACACTGAAGCTTTCTTT	CASSQAQGNTEAFF
NA	TRBV11-2	TRBJ2-5	NA	TGTGCCAGCAGCTTAGACTACCAAGAGACCCAGTACTTC	CASSLDYQETQYF
NA	TRBV7-2	TRBJ2-5	NA	TGTGCCAGCAGCTTAGGTGTAGGGGGGGGGCAGGCAGAGACCCAGTACTTC	CASSLGVGGGQAETQYF
NA	TRBV5-1	TRBJ1-1	NA	TGCGCCAGCAGCTTGGGCAGGGCGGACACTGAAGCTTTCTTT	CASSLGRADTEAFF
NA	TRBV6-5	TRBJ1-2	NA	TGTGCCAGCAGGTCCGGGGTAACTAACTATGGCTACACCTTC	CASRSGVTNYGYTF
TRBD1	TRBV4-2	TRBJ1-2	NA	TGTGCCAGCAGCCTAGGACAGGGGAGTTGCACCTTC	CASSLGQGSCTF
TRBD2	TRBV13	TRBJ2-2	NA	TGTGCCAGCAGCCAAGGGCTAGCGGGTCATCTTGGGGAGCTGTTTTTT	CASSQGLAGHLGELFF
NA	TRBV19	TRBJ2-2	NA	TGTGCCACAACCAACACCGGGGAGCTGTTTTTT	CATTNTGELFF
NA	TRBV19	TRBJ1-3	NA	TGTGCCAGTAGTGAAACACCACAGCTGCTCGGGGGCACCATATATTTT	CASSETPQLLGGTIYF
TRBD1	TRBV18	TRBJ2-7	NA	TGTGCCAGCTCACCTAAAATCGACAGGGGCGAGCAGTACTTC	CASSPKIDRGEQYF
NA	TRBV11-2	TRBJ2-1	NA	TGTGCCAGCAGCCCGCTTAGTGGCCCAACCTACAATGAGCAGTTCTTC	CASSPLSGPTYNEQFF
TRBD1	TRBV4-2	TRBJ1-1	NA	TGTGCCAGCAGCCAAAGGACAGGAGGAGCTTTCTTT	CASSQRTGGAFF
NA	TRBV12-5	TRBJ1-1	NA	TGTGCTAGTGGTTTGGTAGCAGGGCTGAACACTGAAGCTTTCTTT	CASGLVAGLNTEAFF
TRBD2	TRBV11-3	TRBJ2-4	NA	TGTGCCAGCAGCCCCGGGGGGTTCGCCAAAAACATTCAGTACTTC	CASSPGGFAKNIQYF
NA	TRBV24-1	TRBJ2-3	NA	TGTGCCACCAGTGACCCTAGCCTCACTAGCACAGATACGCAGTATTTT	CATSDPSLTSTDTQYF
TRBD1	TRBV7-2	TRBJ1-5	NA	TGTGCCAGCAGCCCCGACAGGGGAGCTCAGCCCCAGCATTTT	CASSPDRGAQPQHF
NA	TRBV4-2	TRBJ1-2	NA	TGTGCCAGCAGCCAAGAGGGGTCAGGGGTCTTATCTGGCTACACCTTC	CASSQEGSGVLSGYTF
NA	TRBV7-9	TRBJ2-7	NA	TGTGCCAGCAGCCCCCTAGCGCCCTCCTACGAGCAGTACTTC	CASSPLAPSYEQYF
NA	TRBV5-1	TRBJ2-2	NA	TGCGCCAGCAGCAAAACTAGCATCGGGGAGCTGTTTTTT	CASSKTSIGELFF
TRBD1	TRBV6-6	TRBJ1-2	NA	TGTGCCAGCAGTTACTCCACAGGGGTCGGTGGCTACACCTTC	CASSYSTGVGGYTF
NA	TRBV3-1/TRBV3-2	TRBJ1-1	NA	TGTGCCAGCAGTCAGGACAGCAACACTGAAGCTTTCTTT	CASSQDSNTEAFF
NA	TRBV5-3	TRBJ2-2	NA	TGTGCCAGAAGCTTGGACGCACGGAGGGACACCGGGGAGCTGTTTTTT	CARSLDARRDTGELFF
NA	TRBV19	TRBJ2-2	NA	TGTGCCAGTAGGATAAACACCGGGGAGCTGTTTTTT	CASRINTGELFF
TRBD2	TRBV27	TRBJ2-2	NA	TGTGCCAGCAGATCAGTTGGACTAGCGGTCCCGAACACCGGGGAGCTGTTTTTT	CASRSVGLAVPNTGELFF
TRBD2	TRBV5-1	TRBJ2-3	NA	TGCGCCAGCAGCCCGGGACTAGCGGGCAGCACAGATACGCAGTATTTT	CASSPGLAGSTDTQYF
NA	TRBV18	TRBJ1-1	NA	TGTGCCAGCTCACCACCATCCGGCACTGAAGCTTTCTTT	CASSPPSGTEAFF
TRBD1	TRBV6-2/TRBV6-3	TRBJ2-1	NA	TGTGCCAGCAGTAAGGACAGGGGAGTATACAATGAGCAGTTCTTC	CASSKDRGVYNEQFF
NA	TRBV9	TRBJ1-5	once	TGTGCCAGCAGCGTAGGACAGACCAATCAGCCCCAGCATTTT	CASSVGQTNQPQHF
TRBD1	TRBV4-1	TRBJ1-1	NA	TGCGCCAGCAGCCAACCTGACAGGGATAACACTGAAGCTTTCTTT	CASSQPDRDNTEAFF
NA	TRBV6-5	TRBJ1-6	NA	TGTGCCAGCACGGGGACGGACAATTCACCCCTCCACTTT	CASTGTDNSPLHF
NA	TRBV11-2	TRBJ1-2	NA	TGTGCCAGCAGCCTCGGGGGCTATGGCTACACCTTC	CASSLGGYGYTF
TRBD1	TRBV7-9	TRBJ1-2	once	TGTGCCAGCAGCGCGACAGGGGTCTATGGCTACACCTTC	CASSATGVYGYTF
NA	TRBV10-3	TRBJ1-2	NA	TGTGCCATCAGTGATTGTGGAACTAACTATGGCTACACCTTC	CAISDCGTNYGYTF
NA	TRBV7-7	TRBJ2-5	NA	TGTGCCAGCAGCTTAGGAAACCAAGAGACCCAGTACTTC	CASSLGNQETQYF
TRBD1	TRBV24-1	TRBJ2-1	NA	TGTGCCACCAGTGCTGGTACAGGGGGTACCCAGTTCTTC	CATSAGTGGTQFF
TRBD2	TRBV4-1	TRBJ2-1	NA	TGCGCCAGCAGCCAAGTGGCGACTAGCGGGGGGGCCTTAGAGCAGTTCTTC	CASSQVATSGGALEQFF
TRBD2	TRBV27	TRBJ2-7	NA	TGTGCCAGCAGTTTATCAGGTAGCGGGGCCGTAACTGGCGAGCAGTACTTC	CASSLSGSGAVTGEQYF
NA	TRBV19	TRBJ1-6	NA	TGTGCCAGTAGTTTGGGAGGGTGGACTGGCAATAATTCACCCCTCCACTTT	CASSLGGWTGNNSPLHF
TRBD2	TRBV27	TRBJ2-5	NA	TGTGCCAGCAGTTTAACTAGCGCAAGCCAAGAGACCCAGTACTTC	CASSLTSASQETQYF
TRBD1	TRBV19	TRBJ2-5	once	TGTGCCAGTAGTATGACAGGGGGGGAGGAGACCCAGTACTTC	CASSMTGGEETQYF
NA	TRBV6-1	TRBJ2-6	NA	TGTGCCAGCAGTGAAATTTTCCAGAGCTCTGGGGCCAACGTCCTGACTTTC	CASSEIFQSSGANVLTF
NA	TRBV6-5	TRBJ1-2	NA	TGTGCCAGCATTAACAGCAAGTATGGCTACACCTTC	CASINSKYGYTF
TRBD1	TRBV4-1	TRBJ1-1	NA	TGCGCCAGCAGCCACAGCCGGGACAGGGGGTATACTGAAGCTTTCTTT	CASSHSRDRGYTEAFF
NA	TRBV19	TRBJ2-1	NA	TGTGCCAGTAGTATCGGAGGAAACTCCTACAATGAGCAGTTCTTC	CASSIGGNSYNEQFF
TRBD1	TRBV18	TRBJ1-1	NA	TGTGCCAGCTCACCCCAGGGGGCAGGGACTGAAGCTTTCTTT	CASSPQGAGTEAFF
NA	TRBV6-1	TRBJ2-6	NA	TGTGCCAGCAGTGAAGCATTTCTAAGGCGGCCCGGGGCCAACGTCCTGACTTTC	CASSEAFLRRPGANVLTF
NA	TRBV5-1	TRBJ1-2	NA	TGCGCCAGCAGCTTGGGCGGGGCCTCGGGAAGCTATGGCTACACCTTC	CASSLGGASGSYGYTF
NA	TRBV4-1	TRBJ2-3	NA	TGCGCCAGCAGAAATATCGGACGTGGCCGGGCCACAGATACGCAGTATTTT	CASRNIGRGRATDTQYF